This paragraph reports one T cell receptor beta chain. The data derive from a study of T cells after yellow fever vaccination. TCRdb reanalysed the 5' RACE reads using MiXCR and keeps one entry per CDR3 protein. The table includes around 610,000 distinct CDR3 sequences, about 14% detected once. The sequence came from a man aged 25-40 years who received the YFV17D yellow fever vaccine. Here the sequenced sample was PBMCs, taken on the day of the yellow fever booster vaccination.

CDR3: CASSPLPGEGYEQYF. CDR3 nucleotide sequence: TGCGCCAGCAGCCCCCTTCCCGGGGAGGGCTACGAGCAGTACTTC. The chain has TRBV4-3 and TRBJ2-7, with 7 positions matching TRBD2. Trimming took 4 bases from V and 3 from J; bases not matched to a gene: 9. The CDR3 sequence is 15 residues long. CDR1 is LGHNA, CDR2 YSLEER, per germline.